The 21 T cell receptor beta chains given below trace back to one sample, sequenced in a study of regulatory T cells in long-lasting Graves disease. Time point here: newly diagnosed GD, antithyroid drugs for less than 3 months. Researchers made the TCR library from RNA that was extracted from PBMCs. Libraries of TCR beta came from iRepertoire HTBI primers plus Arm-PCR of CDR3 regions. TCRdb processed the multiplex PCR reads anew with MiXCR; each CDR3 protein has one entry. Among a few hundred thousand distinct CDR3 sequences, roughly 12% were seen once, and the ten largest hold approximately 19%. The sample was also linked to a second study, of T cells in Graves' hyperthyroidism and ophthalmopathy.

The sequenced sample was peripheral blood mononuclear cells (PBMCs), obtained at new diagnosis, from a patient treated with antithyroid drugs. The receptors were gathered from a woman younger than 30 with Graves disease.

Only a few counts were recorded for this clonotype. The CDR3 loop reads CSAPSDYEQYF. The CDR3 DNA reads as TGCAGTGCTCCTAGCGACTACGAGCAGTACTTC. V gene TRBV20-1 combines with J gene TRBJ2-7; the D gene is possibly TRBD2 (6 bases). Trimming pared 5 bases from V and 3 bases from J, leaving 8 bases between. Germline CDR1 DFQATT, CDR2 SNEGSKA (reference sequence). The CDR3 is 11 amino acids.

About this clonotype itself: A read error is possible here, since a much larger clone lies one base away. V usage is TRBV6-1 and J usage is TRBJ2-7, with TRBD1 matching 9 bases. CDR3 size: 14 residues. Unmatched junction bases numbered 12, after V lost 6 bases and J lost 9 bases. CDR1 and CDR2 (germline): MNHNS, SASEGT. CDR3 DNA sequence: TGTGCCAGCAGACTCGGGACAGGGTTCAACGGGCAGTACGTC. Protein sequence: CASRLGTGFNGQYV.

This chain joins TRBV5-1 and TRBJ2-2; no definite D call. This CDR3 has 14 residues. Trimming removed 4 bases from V and 0 bases from J, with 7 bases in between. Germline CDR1 reads SGHRS; CDR2 reads YFSETQ. This CDR3 is CASSPVPNTGELFF. CDR3 bases: TGCGCCAGCAGCCCTGTACCGAACACCGGGGAGCTGTTTTTT.

This clonotype was recorded many times. The CDR3: CATSDDNEQFF. CDR3 DNA sequence: TGTGCCACCAGTGACGACAATGAGCAGTTCTTC. This chain joins TRBV24-1 and TRBJ2-1; no clear D. The CDR3 is made up of 11 amino acids. Germline V gene data show CDR1 as KGHDR and CDR2 as SFDVKD. Deletions cut 4 bases from V and 5 bases from J, with 2 bases between.

Ten or more counts support this clonotype. The chain recombines TRBV6-5 with TRBJ2-7; D unresolved. Germline V lookup: CDR1 MNHEY, CDR2 SVGAGI. CDR3 size: 15 residues. V was cut by 2 bases and J by 0 bases, with 11 bases left in between. CDR3 nucleotide sequence: TGTGCCAGCAGTTACGTCCTGGGAAGCTCCTACGAGCAGTACTTC. This gives the protein CASSYVLGSSYEQYF.

Many counts were recorded for this clonotype. The chain is built from TRBV28 and TRBJ2-7; TRBD2 agrees at 7 bases. Looked up from germline, CDR1 is MDHEN and CDR2 is SYDVKM. CDR3 length: 13 amino acids. V lost 4 bases and J lost 3; bases outside the gene matches: 3. The CDR3 spells CASSYGRSYEQYF. The DNA for the CDR3 is TGTGCCAGCAGTTACGGGAGGAGCTACGAGCAGTACTTC.

This clonotype was detected ten times or more. The CDR3 DNA sequence: TGTGCCAGCAGTCCGGACAGGGATCTTGGAGCTTTCTTT. Translation: CASSPDRDLGAFF. The chain carries TRBV12-3 or TRBV12-4 and TRBJ1-1, with 8 bases aligning to TRBD1. V shed 5 bases and J 10 bases; nucleotides not matched to a gene: 9. CDR3 length: 13 residues.

This clonotype was counted a few times. The chain has TRBV9 and TRBJ2-1; D possibly uses TRBD1 or TRBD2 (5 bases each). Germline-derived CDR1 and CDR2 are SGDLS and YYNGEE. Trimming shortened V by 0 bases and J by 2 bases, and 12 bases separated the two germline ends. This CDR3 contains 16 residues. The CDR3 DNA reads as TGTGCCAGCAGCGTAGTTGGGCAGGGACCCTACAATGAGCAGTTCTTC. Translating gives CASSVVGQGPYNEQFF.

This clonotype was recorded many times. V usage is TRBV7-9 and J usage is TRBJ1-2, with D maybe TRBD1 (5 bases). In germline, CDR1 is SEHNR, CDR2 FQNEAQ (reference sequence). The germline V and J ends were trimmed by 3 bases and 8 bases, with 10 bases remaining between them. CDR3 length: 12 amino acids. Here the CDR3 DNA reads TGTGCCAGCAGCTTGGGCAGGGAAGGCTACACCTTC. This gives the protein CASSLGREGYTF.

This clonotype appeared many times. The chain is built from TRBV7-3 and TRBJ2-3, with TRBD1 matching over 7 bases. The germline V gene encodes CDR1 SGHTA and CDR2 FQGTGA. CDR3 length: 16 residues. V lost 5 bases to trimming and J lost 0 bases; unmatched junction nucleotides: 8. For the CDR3, the DNA is TGTGCCAGCAGCCCGACAGGGTTTCCAAGCACAGATACGCAGTATTTT. It yields the protein CASSPTGFPSTDTQYF.

There are many counts of this clonotype. The chain joins TRBV20-1 to TRBJ2-7, with 11 bases that match TRBD2. CDR1 DFQATT and CDR2 SNEGSKA come from the germline V gene (reference sequence). The length of the CDR3 is 14 residues. V lost 2 bases and J lost 7; bases outside the gene matches: 7. CDR3: CSARSVAGGWEQYF. CDR3 nucleotides: TGCAGTGCTAGATCGGTAGCGGGGGGGTGGGAGCAGTACTTC.

This clonotype was picked up many times. The chain combines TRBV7-8 with TRBJ1-2, with D maybe TRBD1 (6 bases). Trimming left V 2 bases short and J 4 bases short, with 8 bases between. Germline V gene lookup returns CDR1 SGHVS and CDR2 FQNEAQ. The CDR3 covers 13 residues. DNA of the CDR3: TGTGCCAGCAGCTTAAACAGGGCCTATGGCTACACCTTC. This gives the protein CASSLNRAYGYTF.

This clonotype was seen many times. The chain uses TRBV20-1 and TRBJ2-1; unclear D gene. V gave up 6 bases and J gave up 2 bases, with 2 bases separating them. This CDR3 contains 10 residues. The germline CDR1 and CDR2 sequences are DFQATT and SNEGSKA (reference sequence). CDR3 sequence (DNA): TGCAGTGCCCCCTACAATGAGCAGTTCTTC. As protein: CSAPYNEQFF.

V gene TRBV4-3 combines with J gene TRBJ2-3, with D tentatively TRBD2 (5 bases). The germline V gene has CDR1 LGHNA and CDR2 YSLEER. The V and J ends lost 0 bases and 1 base respectively, with 8 bases between them. The CDR3 runs 15 residues. The DNA of the CDR3 is TGCGCCAGCAGCCAAGACTCCGGGGGCACAGATACGCAGTATTTT. Protein product: CASSQDSGGTDTQYF.

This clonotype occurred many times. The chain is built from TRBV6-2 or TRBV6-3 and TRBJ1-1; maybe TRBD1 (6 bases). The germline V gene encodes CDR1 MNHEY and CDR2 SVGEGT. Trimming removed 0 bases at V and 2 bases at J, with 13 bases between. The length of the CDR3 is 16 residues. CDR3 coding DNA: TGTGCCAGCAGTTACTCGGTTGGGGGCGATAACACTGAAGCTTTCTTT. This encodes CASSYSVGGDNTEAFF.

This clonotype was observed a handful of times. The chain joins TRBV9 to TRBJ1-2; TRBD1 is a possible D gene (5 bases). The CDR3 has 15 amino acids. The V gene lost 0 bases and the J gene lost 5 bases, with 14 bases spanning the gap. Germline V CDR1 and CDR2: SGDLS, YYNGEE. CDR3 residues: CASSVDFREEYGYTF. The CDR3 DNA is TGTGCCAGCAGCGTAGACTTCAGGGAGGAATATGGCTACACCTTC.

To note about this clonotype: A much larger clone lies one base from this, so it may be a read error. The DNA of the CDR3 is TGTGCCAGCATCCCACGGCCCGGATACGCGCAGTATTTT. Translation: CASIPRPGYAQYF. This chain joins TRBV6-1 and TRBJ2-3; D gene ambiguous. The CDR3 has 13 residues. Trimming took 7 bases from V and 10 from J, leaving 18 bases between them. CDR1 and CDR2 (germline): MNHNS, SASEGT.

The J gene is TRBJ2-1, the V gene TRBV5-6; 15 bases map to TRBD2. Germline CDR1 reads SGHDT; CDR2 reads YYEEEE. The length of the CDR3 is 18 residues. The V gene end was trimmed by 3 bases and the J gene end by 3 bases; junction bases not matched to a gene: 7. The CDR3 coding sequence is TGTGCCAGCAGCTCGGGACTAGCGGGAGGAAACTACTACAATGAGCAGTTCTTC. Translating it yields CASSSGLAGGNYYNEQFF.

In regard to this clonotype: A much bigger clone sits one base away, suggesting this may be a read error. The V gene is TRBV9, the J gene TRBJ2-3, with D hard to call. The CDR3 runs 13 residues. V lost 3 bases, J lost 0 bases, and 5 bases lay in between. Germline CDR1 and CDR2: SGDLS and YYNGEE. This CDR3 reads CASSATSTDTQYF. CDR3 sequence (DNA): TGTGCCAGCAGCGCGACTAGCACAGATACGCAGTATTTT.

On this clonotype itself: One base away lies a much larger clone, so this may be a sequencing read error. The V and J genes are TRBV6-1 and TRBJ2-7; 9 bases map to TRBD1. Unmatched junction bases numbered 6, after V lost 6 bases and J lost 3 bases. Germline-derived CDR1 and CDR2 are MNHNS and SASEGT. This CDR3 spans 14 amino acids. The CDR3 sequence: CASSTWDRDYEQYF. The CDR3 nucleotides read TGTGCCAGCAGCACCTGGGACAGGGACTACGAGCAGTACTTC.

The table lists this clonotype with many counts. The V gene is TRBV5-4, the J gene TRBJ2-5, with 7 bases identical to TRBD2. Trimming cost V 6 bases and J 5 bases; bases outside gene matches: 16. This CDR3 contains 16 residues. Germline V gives CDR1 SGHNT, CDR2 YYREEE (reference sequence). The CDR3 sequence: CASTSPPGGSMETQYF. The DNA for the CDR3 is TGTGCCAGCACCTCTCCCCCAGGCGGGAGCATGGAGACCCAGTACTTC.